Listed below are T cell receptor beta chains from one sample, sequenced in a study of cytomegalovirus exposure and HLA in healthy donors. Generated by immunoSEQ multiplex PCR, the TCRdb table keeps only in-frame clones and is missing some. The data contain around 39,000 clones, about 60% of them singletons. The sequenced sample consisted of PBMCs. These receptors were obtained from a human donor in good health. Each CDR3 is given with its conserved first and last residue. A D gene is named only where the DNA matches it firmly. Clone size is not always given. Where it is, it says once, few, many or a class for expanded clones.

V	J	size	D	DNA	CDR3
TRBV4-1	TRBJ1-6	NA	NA	TGCGCCAGCAGCCAAGACCCACAGTATAATTCACCCCTCCACTTT	CASSQDPQYNSPLHF
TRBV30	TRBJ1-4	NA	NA	TGTGCCTGGAGTCCCGGTGAAAAACTGTTTTTT	CAWSPGEKLFF
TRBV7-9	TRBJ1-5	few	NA	TGTGCCAGCAGCTTAGGTTCCGATCAGCCCCAGCATTTT	CASSLGSDQPQHF
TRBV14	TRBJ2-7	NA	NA	TGTGCCAGCAGCCTGCGGGGTGCGGCCTACGAGCAGTACTTC	CASSLRGAAYEQYF
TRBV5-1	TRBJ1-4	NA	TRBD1	TGCGCCAGCGAAAGGGGGCGCGATGAAAAACTGTTTTTT	CASERGRDEKLFF
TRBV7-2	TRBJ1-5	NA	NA	TGTGCCAGCGCCTGGCAGGGGCGACTCAATCAGCCCCAGCATTTT	CASAWQGRLNQPQHF
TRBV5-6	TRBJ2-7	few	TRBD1	TGTGCCAGCAGCTGGAGGGACAGGGGGTACGAGCAGTACTTC	CASSWRDRGYEQYF
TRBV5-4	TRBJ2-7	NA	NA	TGTGCCAGCAGCGATCCCGACAGGAGGACGGCCTACGAGCAGTACTTC	CASSDPDRRTAYEQYF
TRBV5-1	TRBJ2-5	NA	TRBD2	TGCGCCAGCAGCAGTTTAAGCGGGGGGGAAGAGACCCAGTACTTC	CASSSLSGGEETQYF
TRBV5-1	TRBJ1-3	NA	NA	TGCGCCAGCTCGGAGTCCTCTGGAAACACCATATATTTT	CASSESSGNTIYF
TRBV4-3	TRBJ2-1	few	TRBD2	TGCGCCAGCAGCCGGACTAGCGGGGGAGACAATGAGCAGTTCTTC	CASSRTSGGDNEQFF
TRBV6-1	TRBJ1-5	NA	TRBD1	TGTGCCAGCGACAGGGTTGTCAATCAGCCCCAGCATTTT	CASDRVVNQPQHF
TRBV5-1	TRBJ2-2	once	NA	TGCGCCAGCAGCTTGTGGGGGGGGCCCGGGGAGCTGTTTTTT	CASSLWGGPGELFF
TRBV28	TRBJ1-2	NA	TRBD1	TGTGCCAGCAGTGGATCGTCAAAAGGACAGGGTGATGGCTACACCTTC	CASSGSSKGQGDGYTF
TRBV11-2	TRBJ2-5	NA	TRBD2	TGTGCCAGCAGCCCGACTAGCGGGGTCCAAGAGACCCAGTACTTC	CASSPTSGVQETQYF
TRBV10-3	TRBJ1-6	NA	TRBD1	TGTGCCACCTACGCCGGGACAGGAGGCTTTAATTCACCCCTCCACTTT	CATYAGTGGFNSPLHF
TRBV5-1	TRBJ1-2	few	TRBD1	TGCGCCAGCACCCTACTCGACGGACAGGGAAGAGGCTACACCTTC	CASTLLDGQGRGYTF
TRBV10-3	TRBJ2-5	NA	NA	TGTGCCATCAGAAAGGGGGGGGCTGAAGAGACCCAGTACTTC	CAIRKGGAEETQYF
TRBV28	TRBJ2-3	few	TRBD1	TGTGCCAGCAGTCGACAGGGTGGCACAGATACGCAGTATTTT	CASSRQGGTDTQYF
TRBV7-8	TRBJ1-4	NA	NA	TGTGCCAGCAGCTTAGAAGGCAGGGTGAGGACTAATGAAAAACTGTTTTTT	CASSLEGRVRTNEKLFF
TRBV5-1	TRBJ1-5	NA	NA	TGCGCCAGCAGCTTGGAACCGAACTCAGGGGGCAATCAGCCCCAGCATTTT	CASSLEPNSGGNQPQHF
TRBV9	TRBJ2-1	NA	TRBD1	TGTGCCAGCAGCGAGCTGGACAGGTCTTGGAATGAGCAGTTCTTC	CASSELDRSWNEQFF
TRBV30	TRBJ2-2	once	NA	TGTGCCTGGAGCAGACGATCGGGCGGGGAGCTGTTTTTT	CAWSRRSGGELFF
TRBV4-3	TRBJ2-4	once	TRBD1	TGCGCCAGCAGCCAAGATCCCCAGGGGGCAGGAAACATTCAGTACTTC	CASSQDPQGAGNIQYF
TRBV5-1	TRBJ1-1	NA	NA	TGCGCCAGCAGCCAGGACAGCCTGAACACTGAAGCTTTCTTT	CASSQDSLNTEAFF
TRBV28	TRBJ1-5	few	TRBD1	TGTGCCAGCAGTTTATCTAGGGACAGTAAAGATCAGCCCCAGCATTTT	CASSLSRDSKDQPQHF
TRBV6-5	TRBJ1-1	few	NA	TGTGCCAGCAGTCCCTCTTATACGGGTTTGGGAGCTTTCTTT	CASSPSYTGLGAFF
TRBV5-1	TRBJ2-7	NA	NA	TGCGCCAGCAGCTTCCAGGGGGGATACGAGCAGTACTTC	CASSFQGGYEQYF
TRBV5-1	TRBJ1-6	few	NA	TGCGCCAGCAGCCAAACGGTGAGCTCCTATAATTCACCCCTCCACTTT	CASSQTVSSYNSPLHF
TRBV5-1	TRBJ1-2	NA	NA	TGCGCCAGCAGCTTTGGCAGTAACTATGGCTACACCTTC	CASSFGSNYGYTF
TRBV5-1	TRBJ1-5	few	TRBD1	TGCGCCAGCAGCTTAGACAGGGGTGGGCCCCAGCATTTT	CASSLDRGGPQHF
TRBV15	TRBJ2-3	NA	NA	TGTGCCACCAGCAGGGGACGGGGAGGCGGCACAGATACGCAGTATTTT	CATSRGRGGGTDTQYF
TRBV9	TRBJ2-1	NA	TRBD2	TGTGCCAGCAGCGTAGCTCGAAGCGGGGGGATTTACAATGAGCAGTTCTTC	CASSVARSGGIYNEQFF
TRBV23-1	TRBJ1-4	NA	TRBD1	TGCGCCAGCAGTCAACCGCACTCGGGACAGTCTAATGAAAAACTGTTTTTT	CASSQPHSGQSNEKLFF
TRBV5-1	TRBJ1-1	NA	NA	TGCGCCAGCAGCTGGGGGGACGGGGAGAACACTGAAGCTTTCTTT	CASSWGDGENTEAFF
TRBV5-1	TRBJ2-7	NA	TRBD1	TGCGCCAGCAGCCCCCCGACAGGGGGCGTCTACGAGCAGTACTTC	CASSPPTGGVYEQYF
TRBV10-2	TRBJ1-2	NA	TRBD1	TGCGCCAGCACGGGACAGGGGACCGGTGGCTATGGCTACACCTTC	CASTGQGTGGYGYTF
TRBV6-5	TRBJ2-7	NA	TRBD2	TGTGCCAGCCAGACTAGCGGGGCGAGCTCCTACGAGCAGTACTTC	CASQTSGASSYEQYF
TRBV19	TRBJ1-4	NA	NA	TGTGCCAGTAGTATAGATCGGAGGGGAAAACTGTTTTTT	CASSIDRRGKLFF
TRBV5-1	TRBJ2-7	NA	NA	TGCGCCAGCAGCTTGGTACAGGGAGCCTACGAGCAGTACTTC	CASSLVQGAYEQYF
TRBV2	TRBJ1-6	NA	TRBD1	TGTGCCAGCAGTTACACAGGGGGCGGTAATTCACCCCTCCACTTT	CASSYTGGGNSPLHF
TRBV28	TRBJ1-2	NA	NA	TGTGCCAGCAGTTTCTCTTACTATGGCTACACCTTC	CASSFSYYGYTF